Each of the 32 T cell receptor beta chains below was sequenced from the same sample in a study of cytomegalovirus exposure and HLA in healthy donors. In the PCR, 60 Vbeta and 13 Jbeta primers were used. Profiling relied on immunoSEQ multiplex PCR, and the TCRdb table lists in-frame clones only, not all of them. This sample has roughly 110,000 clones, with approximately 80% found just once. The sample comprised PBMCs. These receptors came from a woman aged 25 to 39 in good health and CMV-seronegative.

V is TRBV5-1 and J is TRBJ1-1; D might be TRBD1 (5 bases). Germline CDR1 reads SGHRS; CDR2 reads YFSETQ. This CDR3 is 14 amino acids long. Trimming cost V 4 bases and J 5 bases, with 15 bases left between them. The CDR3 nucleotides are TGCGCCAGCAGCCCGGGGCAGGACTATACTGAAGCTTTCTTT. Translation gives CASSPGQDYTEAFF.

The chain carries TRBV6-5 and TRBJ1-1; D possibly corresponds to TRBD1 (6 bases). Trimming stripped 2 bases from V and 12 bases from J, with 16 bases between. The CDR3 is 13 residues long. The germline V gene has CDR1 MNHEY and CDR2 SVGAGI. CDR3 sequence (DNA): TGTGCCAGCAGTTACCACCTAGGACAGAAAACTTTCTTT. This codes for CASSYHLGQKTFF.

Only a few counts were recorded for this clone. The chain couples TRBV11-2 to TRBJ2-7; 8 bases are a match to TRBD1. CDR1 SGHAT and CDR2 FQNNGV come from the germline V gene. The CDR3 runs 16 residues. Trimming took 3 bases from V and 0 from J; bases not matched to a gene: 7. DNA for the CDR3: TGTGCCAGCAGCTTTCCGGGACAGGAAAACTCCTACGAGCAGTACTTC. It is translated as CASSFPGQENSYEQYF.

This chain uses TRBV2 with TRBJ1-1; D is perhaps TRBD1 (6 bases). The CDR3 sequence is 13 residues long. Germline lookup yields CDR1 SNHLY and CDR2 FYNNEI. V was shortened by 9 bases and J by 2 bases, with 13 bases between the two germline ends. The CDR3 DNA reads as TGTGCCAGTCAGGGACAACCCAACACTGAAGCTTTCTTT. Its translation is CASQGQPNTEAFF.

This chain links TRBV4-1 with TRBJ2-1; TRBD2 matches 11 bases. This CDR3 region has 16 residues. CDR1 MGHRA and CDR2 YSYEKL come from the germline V gene. The ends lost 1 base at V and 3 bases at J; junction bases unmatched: 2. The CDR3 is CASSQGLAGSYNEQFF. CDR3 bases: TGCGCCAGCAGCCAAGGACTAGCGGGAAGCTACAATGAGCAGTTCTTC.

The chain combines TRBV7-8 with TRBJ1-1; D possibly corresponds to TRBD1 (5 bases). With 5 bases removed from V and 6 bases from J, the gap between germline ends came to 16 bases. The germline gives CDR1 SGHVS, CDR2 FQNEAQ. This CDR3 has 14 residues. The CDR3 protein is CASSPAGGVAEAFF. The CDR3 nucleotides read TGTGCCAGCAGCCCCGCGGGGGGGGTAGCTGAAGCTTTCTTT.

The V and J genes are TRBV6-5 and TRBJ1-1; 12 nucleotides agree with TRBD1. Germline V gives CDR1 MNHEY, CDR2 SVGAGI. Unmatched junction bases numbered 8, after V lost 7 bases and J lost 5 bases. The CDR3 runs 15 residues. CDR3 sequence (DNA): TGTGCCAGCAACCGGGACAGGGGGCGAGATACTGAAGCTTTCTTT. It yields the protein CASNRDRGRDTEAFF.

V is TRBV4-2 and J is TRBJ2-7; the match to TRBD2 covers 10 bases. The CDR3 spans 15 residues. Germline CDR1 reads LGHNA; CDR2 reads YNFKEQ. Germline trimming cut 3 bases from V and 2 bases from J; bases unmatched to any gene: 4. CDR3 DNA sequence: TGTGCCAGCAGCCACTTAGCGGGGGGTACCTACGAGCAGTACTTC. Its protein product is CASSHLAGGTYEQYF.

The chain couples TRBV7-9 to TRBJ1-4; D is undetermined. V was pared by 5 bases and J by 0 bases, with 10 bases between. The CDR3 sequence is 15 residues long. Germline values: CDR1 SEHNR, CDR2 FQNEAQ (reference sequence). The CDR3 sequence: CASSKNSPTNEKLFF. CDR3 coding DNA: TGTGCCAGCAGCAAAAACAGTCCAACTAATGAAAAACTGTTTTTT.

The chain recombines TRBV19 with TRBJ1-5; no clear D. Germline lookup yields CDR1 LNHDA and CDR2 SQIVND (reference sequence). V lost 5 bases and J lost 7, with 12 bases in between. CDR3 length: 13 amino acids. The CDR3, as DNA: TGTGCCAGTAGTCAGGAGGTTTGGCAGCCCCAGCATTTT. It translates to CASSQEVWQPQHF. The whole variable domain, filled in from reference TRBV19 and TRBJ1-5, reads DGGITQSPKYLFRKEGQNVTLSCEQNLNHDAMYWYRQDPGQGLRLIYYSQIVNDFQKGDIAEGYSVSREKKESFPLTVTSAQKNPTAFYLCASSQEVWQPQHFGDGTRLSIL.

The gene calls are TRBV6-5 and TRBJ1-1; D not certain. Germline assignment: CDR1 MNHEY and CDR2 SVGAGI. V lost 8 bases, J lost 0 bases, and 16 bases lay in between. This CDR3 contains 15 residues. CDR3: CASSGSQRVNTEAFF. CDR3 DNA sequence: TGTGCCAGCTCGGGATCGCAGAGGGTGAACACTGAAGCTTTCTTT.

In DNA, the CDR3 is TGTGCCAGCAGCTTAGCGCGGCTAGCGTTCGGGGAGCTGTTTTTT. This encodes CASSLARLAFGELFF. This sequence joins TRBV7-8 and TRBJ2-2; possible D gene TRBD2, 6 bases. Trimming removed 0 bases from V and 7 bases from J, with 12 bases in between. The CDR3 is 15 amino acids. CDR1 and CDR2 from the germline V gene are SGHVS and FQNEAQ.

CDR3 loop: CAIRTSVTPQGDGYTF. DNA for the CDR3: TGTGCCATCCGCACTTCTGTCACCCCACAAGGGGATGGCTACACCTTC. This chain links TRBV10-3 with TRBJ1-2; tentatively, D is TRBD1 (5 bases). Trimming removed 8 bases from V and 6 bases from J, with 25 bases in between. The CDR3 is made up of 16 amino acids. Germline CDR1 reads ENHRY; CDR2 reads SYGVKD.

This clone was seen a single time. The rearrangement joins TRBV21-1 to TRBJ2-1; the DNA was not used to check the table's D call, TRBD1. TRBV21-1 is given as a pseudogene. The CDR3 covers 9 residues. The CDR3 DNA reads TGTGCCAGCAAACAATGGCAGTTCTTC. Protein sequence: CASKQWQFF.

The chain employs TRBV9 and TRBJ1-2; maybe TRBD1 (5 bases). The CDR3 loop spans 13 amino acids. Per germline, CDR1 SGDLS and CDR2 YYNGEE. V lost 0 bases and J 7 bases, leaving 10 bases between the germline ends. CDR3 in DNA: TGTGCCAGCAGCGTAGATGGGGGAGGTGGCTACACCTTC. Residues: CASSVDGGGGYTF.

The chain combines TRBV30 with TRBJ1-3; no firm D call. From germline, CDR1 is GTSNPN and CDR2 SVGIG (reference sequence). The CDR3 is 10 amino acids. The V gene lost 4 bases and the J gene lost 14 bases, with 12 bases spanning the gap. The CDR3 coding sequence is TGTGCCTGGATGGCAGGCCGCCTATATTTT. This encodes CAWMAGRLYF. The full variable domain, rest sourced from reference TRBV30 and TRBJ1-3, is SQTIHQWPATLVQPVGSPLSLECTVEGTSNPNLYWYRQAAGRGLQLLFYSVGIGQISSEVPQNLSASRPQDRQFILSSKKLLLSDSGFYLCAWMAGRLYFGEGSWLTVV.

This clone was seen only a few times. This chain joins TRBV5-1 and TRBJ1-1; a weak D match, TRBD1 (6 bases). The CDR3 loop spans 14 amino acids. The germline gives CDR1 SGHRS, CDR2 YFSETQ. V lost 2 bases and J 3 bases, leaving 11 bases between the germline ends. CDR3: CASSLPPGDTEAFF. The DNA for the CDR3 is TGCGCCAGCAGCTTACCTCCAGGGGACACTGAAGCTTTCTTT.

The chain uses TRBV4-2 and TRBJ2-1; D gene uncertain. The CDR3 has 12 residues. Germline CDR1 LGHNA, CDR2 YNFKEQ. The ends were cut back, 4 bases at V and 9 bases at J, with 10 bases in the middle. CDR3 in amino acids: CASSLISGEQFF. Written as DNA, the CDR3 is TGTGCCAGCAGCCTTATCTCCGGTGAGCAGTTCTTC.

CDR3 amino acids: CASSPRGGPTDTQYF. CDR3 in DNA: TGTGCCAGCTCACCAAGGGGGGGGCCCACAGATACGCAGTATTTT. The chain joins TRBV18 to TRBJ2-3; D may be TRBD2 (7 bases). Germline values: CDR1 KGHSH, CDR2 LQKENI. This CDR3 has 15 amino acids. V was shortened by 2 bases and J by 2 bases, with 11 bases between the two germline ends.

The rearrangement links TRBV7-9 to TRBJ2-2, with a possible D match to TRBD2 (7 bases). CDR3 length: 13 amino acids. Germline V gene data show CDR1 as SEHNR and CDR2 as FQNEAQ (reference sequence). Trimming pared 6 bases from V and 7 bases from J, leaving 12 bases between. The CDR3 loop is CASRRGGDGELFF. CDR3 DNA: TGTGCCAGCAGGAGAGGGGGGGACGGGGAGCTGTTTTTT.

The CDR3 loop reads CASSSGVAGDTGELFF. Written as DNA, the CDR3 is TGTGCCAGCAGTTCCGGGGTAGCGGGAGACACCGGGGAGCTGTTTTTT. This chain connects TRBV6-5 to TRBJ2-2; 9 nucleotides align to TRBD2. This CDR3 region has 16 residues. Germline values: CDR1 MNHEY, CDR2 SVGAGI. The ends lost 4 bases at V and 3 bases at J; junction bases unmatched: 6.

This chain connects TRBV12-5 to TRBJ1-1, with 7 bases matching TRBD1. CDR1 is LGHNT and CDR2 is FRNRAP in the germline V gene. Trimming at V came to 4 bases and at J to 1 base, leaving 12 bases not matched to a gene. The CDR3 consists of 17 residues. The CDR3 bases are TGTGCTAGTGGTTCCCGATTAAACAGGGGATGGAACACTGAAGCTTTCTTT. It specifies CASGSRLNRGWNTEAFF.

This clone occurred a few times. The chain couples TRBV29-1 to TRBJ1-1, with D uncertain. CDR3 size: 11 residues. Germline V CDR1 and CDR2: SQVTM, ANQGSEA. With 4 bases removed from V and 8 bases from J, the gap between germline ends came to 11 bases. CDR3 DNA: TGCAGCGTTGTTGAGGGCAGGGAAGCTTTCTTT. Protein: CSVVEGREAFF.

This chain links TRBV7-6 with TRBJ1-6, with unresolved D. Trimming took 1 base from V and 4 from J, leaving 5 bases between them. The CDR3 has 14 residues. Germline V gene lookup returns CDR1 SGHVS and CDR2 FNYEAQ. CDR3 in DNA: TGTGCCAGCAGCTTAGAACAGTATAATTCACCCCTCCACTTT. It translates to CASSLEQYNSPLHF.

The rearrangement links TRBV30 to TRBJ1-3; possible D gene TRBD1, 5 bases. Deletions cut 2 bases from V and 3 bases from J, with 8 bases between. The CDR3 covers 13 residues. From germline, CDR1 is GTSNPN and CDR2 SVGIG (reference sequence). The CDR3 here is CAWSRGGGNTIYF. CDR3 nucleotides: TGTGCCTGGAGTAGGGGAGGTGGAAACACCATATATTTT.

The chain is built from TRBV9 and TRBJ1-1; the D is unclear. The CDR3 spans 16 residues. V lost 3 bases and J lost 4, with 19 bases in between. The germline gives CDR1 SGDLS, CDR2 YYNGEE. CDR3 DNA sequence: TGTGCCAGCAGCGAGGGAGCGTTGTGGGTAACCACTGAAGCTTTCTTT. It codes for CASSEGALWVTTEAFF.

The chain carries TRBV10-3 and TRBJ1-5; unclear D gene. Trimming shortened V by 4 bases and J by 4 bases, and 11 bases separated the two germline ends. The CDR3 contains 14 residues. Germline-derived CDR1 and CDR2 are ENHRY and SYGVKD. The CDR3 nucleotides are TGTGCCATCAGTGTTCGCGGATTTAATCAGCCCCAGCATTTT. Its protein is CAISVRGFNQPQHF.

The rearrangement links TRBV11-3 to TRBJ1-1; D not resolved. The CDR3 has 16 amino acids. V was pared by 0 bases and J by 4 bases, with 15 bases between. Per the germline V gene, CDR1 is SGHNT and CDR2 is YENEEA. The CDR3 reads CASSLETSWESTEAFF. CDR3 sequence (DNA): TGTGCCAGCAGCTTAGAGACCTCCTGGGAGAGCACTGAAGCTTTCTTT.

The V call is TRBV4-2, the J call TRBJ2-1; 12 nucleotides align to TRBD2. CDR3 size: 15 residues. J lost 6 bases, V lost 6 bases, and 6 bases had no gene match. CDR1 and CDR2 (germline): LGHNA, YNFKEQ. This CDR3 is CASRGPGLAGNEQFF. DNA of the CDR3: TGTGCCAGCAGAGGTCCGGGACTAGCGGGCAATGAGCAGTTCTTC.

This clone came up a few times. This chain links TRBV18 with TRBJ1-1; 7 bases align to TRBD1. Germline trimming cut 6 bases from V and 1 base from J; bases unmatched to any gene: 5. Per the germline V gene, CDR1 is KGHSH and CDR2 is LQKENI. This CDR3 has 14 residues. The chain's CDR3 is CASSPGQRNTEAFF. CDR3 nucleotide sequence: TGTGCCAGCTCGCCGGGACAGAGGAACACTGAAGCTTTCTTT.

The chain links TRBV19 to TRBJ1-2; D uncertain. The CDR3 contains 13 residues. Germline assignment: CDR1 LNHDA and CDR2 SQIVND (reference sequence). V was cut by 10 bases and J by 2 bases, with 14 bases left in between. In DNA form, the CDR3 reads TGTGCCATCGAAAGGACGGGGAACTATGGCTACACCTTC. This codes for CAIERTGNYGYTF.

V is TRBV2 and J is TRBJ1-4; 7 nucleotides align to TRBD1. The V segment lost 4 bases and the J segment 6 bases; nucleotides outside the gene matches: 11. Germline loops: CDR1 SNHLY, CDR2 FYNNEI. The CDR3 extends over 16 amino acids. For the CDR3, the DNA is TGTGCCAGCAGTGCGTCCCGGGACAGAGAGTATGAAAAACTGTTTTTT. This codes for CASSASRDREYEKLFF.